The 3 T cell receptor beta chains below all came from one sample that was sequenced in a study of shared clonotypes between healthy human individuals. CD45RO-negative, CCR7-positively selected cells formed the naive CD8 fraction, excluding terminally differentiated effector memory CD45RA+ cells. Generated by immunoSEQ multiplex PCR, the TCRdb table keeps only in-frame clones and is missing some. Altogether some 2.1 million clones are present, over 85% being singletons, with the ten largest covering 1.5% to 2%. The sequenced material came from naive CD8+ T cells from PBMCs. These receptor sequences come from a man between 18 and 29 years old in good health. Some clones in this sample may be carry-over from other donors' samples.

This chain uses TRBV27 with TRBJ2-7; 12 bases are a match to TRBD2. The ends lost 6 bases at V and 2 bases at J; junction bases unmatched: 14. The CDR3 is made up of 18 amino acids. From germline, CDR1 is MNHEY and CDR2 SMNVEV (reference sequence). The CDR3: CASSPLGVLAGGTYEQYF. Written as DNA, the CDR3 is TGTGCCAGCAGCCCCTTAGGGGTACTAGCGGGAGGAACCTACGAGCAGTACTTC.

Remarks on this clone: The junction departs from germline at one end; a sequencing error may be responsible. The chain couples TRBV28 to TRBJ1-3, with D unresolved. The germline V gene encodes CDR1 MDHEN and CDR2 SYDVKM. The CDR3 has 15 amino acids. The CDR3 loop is CASTLGTNSGNTIYF. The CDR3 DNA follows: TGTGCCAGCACTTTAGGTACAAACTCTGGAAACACCATATATTTT.

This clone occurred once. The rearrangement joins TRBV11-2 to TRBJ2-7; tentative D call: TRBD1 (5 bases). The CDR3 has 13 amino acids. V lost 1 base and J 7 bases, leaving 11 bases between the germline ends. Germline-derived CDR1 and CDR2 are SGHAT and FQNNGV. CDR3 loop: CASSLGGRVEQYF. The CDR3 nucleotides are TGTGCCAGCAGCTTAGGTGGCAGGGTTGAGCAGTACTTC.